This T cell receptor beta chain was recorded in a study of cytomegalovirus exposure and HLA in healthy donors. Study background: The 120 or so validation repertoires were produced on the same platform as the 700 or so repertoires of the first cohort. This was reported in a later analysis.

TCRdb keeps only in-frame clones here, not all; method: immunoSEQ multiplex PCR. The sample records approximately 300,000 clones, 86% being singletons. Points on this clone: Antigen: not known.

Separation from the roughly 700-subject first cohort characterized the approximately 130-subject validation cohort, to which the donors belonged. Trimming pared 6 bases from V and 7 bases from J, leaving 16 bases between. Germline CDR1 and CDR2: SNHLY and FYNNEI. The CDR3 consists of 14 residues. Study results and caveats: Rare sequences made up most TCRs, while some public TCRs were found in many donors. The study designated 150 or so TCR beta chains cytomegalovirus-associated.

Sequenced: PBMCs. The chain joins TRBV2 to TRBJ1-5, with a weak D call TRBD1 (6 bases). This receptor was obtained from a woman aged 18-29 years in good health and CMV-seronegative. The CDR3 nucleotides read TGTGCCAGCAGCCCTACAGGGTCTAAGCAGCCCCAGCATTTT. It specifies CASSPTGSKQPQHF. Variable domain in full (rest from reference TRBV2 and TRBJ1-5): EPEVTQTPSHQVTQMGQEVILRCVPISNHLYFYWYRQILGQKVEFLVSFYNNEISEKSEIFDDQFSVERPDGSNFTLKIRSTKLEDSAMYFCASSPTGSKQPQHFGDGTRLSIL.